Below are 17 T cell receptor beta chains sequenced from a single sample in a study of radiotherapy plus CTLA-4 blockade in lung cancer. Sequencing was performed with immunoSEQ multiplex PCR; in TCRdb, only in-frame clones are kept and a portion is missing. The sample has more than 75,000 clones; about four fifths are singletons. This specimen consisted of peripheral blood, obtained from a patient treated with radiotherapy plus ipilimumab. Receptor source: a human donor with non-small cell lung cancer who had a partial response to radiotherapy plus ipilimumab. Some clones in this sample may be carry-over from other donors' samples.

Here the CDR3 reads CASSLVQGRGYTF. CDR3 DNA: TGTGCCAGCAGCTTAGTCCAGGGCCGGGGCTACACCTTC. The chain has TRBV7-2 and TRBJ1-2; D may be TRBD1 (5 bases). The CDR3 length is 13 residues. Trimming removed 1 base from V and 8 bases from J, with 11 bases in between. Germline V lookup: CDR1 SGHTA, CDR2 FQGNSA.

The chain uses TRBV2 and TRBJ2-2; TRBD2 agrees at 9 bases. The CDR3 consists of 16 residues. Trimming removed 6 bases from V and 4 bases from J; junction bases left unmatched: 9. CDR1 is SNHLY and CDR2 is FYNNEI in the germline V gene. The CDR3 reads CASSESGRRSTGELFF. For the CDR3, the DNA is TGTGCCAGCAGCGAGAGCGGGAGGAGGAGCACCGGGGAGCTGTTTTTT.

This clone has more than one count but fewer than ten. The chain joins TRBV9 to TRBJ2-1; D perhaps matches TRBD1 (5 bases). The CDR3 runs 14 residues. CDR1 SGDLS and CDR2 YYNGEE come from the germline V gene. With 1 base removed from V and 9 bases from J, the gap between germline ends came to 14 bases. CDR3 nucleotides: TGTGCCAGCAGCGTAACCCCCCAGGGTTTTGAGCAGTTCTTC. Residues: CASSVTPQGFEQFF.

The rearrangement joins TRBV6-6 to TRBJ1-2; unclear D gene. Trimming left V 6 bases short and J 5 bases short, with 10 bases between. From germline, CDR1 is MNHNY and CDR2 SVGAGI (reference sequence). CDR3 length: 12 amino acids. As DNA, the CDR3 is TGTGCCAGCAGAGAGGGCAGATATGGCTACACCTTC. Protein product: CASREGRYGYTF.

The CDR3 reads CASSPQGTEAFF. CDR3 bases: TGTGCCAGCAGTCCCCAGGGCACTGAAGCTTTCTTT. J is TRBJ1-1 and V is TRBV2; tentative D call: TRBD1 (5 bases). This CDR3 is 12 amino acids long. V lost 5 bases and J lost 4, with 8 bases in between. Germline V lookup: CDR1 SNHLY, CDR2 FYNNEI.

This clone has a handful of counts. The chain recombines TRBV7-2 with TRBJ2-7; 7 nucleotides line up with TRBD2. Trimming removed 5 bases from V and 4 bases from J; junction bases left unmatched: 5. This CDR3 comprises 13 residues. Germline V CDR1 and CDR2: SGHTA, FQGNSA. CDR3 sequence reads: CASSTQRGYEQYF. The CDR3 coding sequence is TGTGCCAGCAGCACACAGCGGGGATACGAGCAGTACTTC.

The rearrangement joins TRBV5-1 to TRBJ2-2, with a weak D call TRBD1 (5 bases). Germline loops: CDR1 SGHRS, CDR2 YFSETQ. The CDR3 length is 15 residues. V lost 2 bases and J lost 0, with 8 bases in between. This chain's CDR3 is CASSLAGTNTGELFF. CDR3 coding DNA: TGCGCCAGCAGCTTAGCAGGGACGAACACCGGGGAGCTGTTTTTT.

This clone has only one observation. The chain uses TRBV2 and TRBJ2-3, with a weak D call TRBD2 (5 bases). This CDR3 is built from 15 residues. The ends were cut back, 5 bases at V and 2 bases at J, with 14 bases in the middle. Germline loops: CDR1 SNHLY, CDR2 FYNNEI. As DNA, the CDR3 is TGTGCCAGCAGTTCAGGCAGCGGAACCACAGATACGCAGTATTTT. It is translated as CASSSGSGTTDTQYF.

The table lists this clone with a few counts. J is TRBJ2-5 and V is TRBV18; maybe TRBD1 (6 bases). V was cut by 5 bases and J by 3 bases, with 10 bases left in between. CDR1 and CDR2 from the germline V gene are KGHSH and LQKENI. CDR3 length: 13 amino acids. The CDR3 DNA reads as TGTGCCAGCTCAGTGGACAGTGAAGAGACCCAGTACTTC. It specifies CASSVDSEETQYF. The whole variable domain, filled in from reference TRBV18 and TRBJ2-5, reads NAGVMQNPRHLVRRRGQEARLRCSPMKGHSHVYWYRQLPEEGLKFMVYLQKENIIDESGMPKERFSAEFPKEGPSILRIQQVVRGDSAAYFCASSVDSEETQYFGPGTRLLVL.

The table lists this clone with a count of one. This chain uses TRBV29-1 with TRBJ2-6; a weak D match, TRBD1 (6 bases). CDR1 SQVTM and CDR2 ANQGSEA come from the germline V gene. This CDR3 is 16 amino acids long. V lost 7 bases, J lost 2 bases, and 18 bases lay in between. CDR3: CSGCSVGHTGANVLTF. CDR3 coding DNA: TGCAGCGGTTGCAGTGTGGGACATACTGGGGCCAACGTCCTGACTTTC.

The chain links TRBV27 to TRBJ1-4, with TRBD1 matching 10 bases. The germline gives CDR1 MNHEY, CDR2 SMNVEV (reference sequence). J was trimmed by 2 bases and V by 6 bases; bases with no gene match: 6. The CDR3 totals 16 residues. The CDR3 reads CASRAGQGLTNEKLFF. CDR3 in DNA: TGTGCCAGCAGGGCGGGACAGGGGCTGACTAATGAAAAACTGTTTTTT.

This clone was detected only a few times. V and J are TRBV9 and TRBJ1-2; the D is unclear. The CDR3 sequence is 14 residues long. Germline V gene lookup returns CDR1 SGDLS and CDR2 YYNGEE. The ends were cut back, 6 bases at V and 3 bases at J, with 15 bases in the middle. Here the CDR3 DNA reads TGTGCCAGCAATTGTCGAAGGGAGGACTATGGCTACACCTTC. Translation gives CASNCRREDYGYTF.

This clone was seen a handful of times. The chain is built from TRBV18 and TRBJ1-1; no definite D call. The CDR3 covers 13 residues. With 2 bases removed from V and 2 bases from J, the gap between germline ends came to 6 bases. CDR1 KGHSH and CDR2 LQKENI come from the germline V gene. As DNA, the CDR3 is TGTGCCAGCTCACCAACAGCAAACACTGAAGCTTTCTTT. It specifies CASSPTANTEAFF.

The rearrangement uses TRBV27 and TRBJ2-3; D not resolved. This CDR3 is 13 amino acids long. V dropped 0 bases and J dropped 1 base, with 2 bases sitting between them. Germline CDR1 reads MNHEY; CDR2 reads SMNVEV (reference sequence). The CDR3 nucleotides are TGTGCCAGCAGTTTATCCGGCACAGATACGCAGTATTTT. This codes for CASSLSGTDTQYF.

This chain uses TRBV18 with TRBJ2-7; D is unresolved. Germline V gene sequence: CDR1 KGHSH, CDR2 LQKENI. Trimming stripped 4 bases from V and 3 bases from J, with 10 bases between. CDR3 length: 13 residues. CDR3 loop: CASSREKNYEQYF. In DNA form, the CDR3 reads TGTGCCAGCTCACGAGAAAAGAACTACGAGCAGTACTTC.

The CDR3 region has the DNA TGTGCCAGCAGCGACCAAGCGGGGGGCTCCTACAATGAGCAGTTCTTC. Its translation: CASSDQAGGSYNEQFF. The chain employs TRBV9 and TRBJ2-1, with TRBD2 identical over 9 bases. The CDR3 is 16 amino acids. Looked up from germline, CDR1 is SGDLS and CDR2 is YYNGEE. The J segment lost 0 bases and the V segment lost 3 bases, leaving 4 bases of the junction unmatched. Variable domain in full (rest from reference TRBV9 and TRBJ2-1): DSGVTQTPKHLITATGQRVTLRCSPRSGDLSVYWYQQSLDQGLQFLIQYYNGEERAKGNILERFSAQQFPDLHSELNLSSLELGDSALYFCASSDQAGGSYNEQFFGPGTRLTVL.

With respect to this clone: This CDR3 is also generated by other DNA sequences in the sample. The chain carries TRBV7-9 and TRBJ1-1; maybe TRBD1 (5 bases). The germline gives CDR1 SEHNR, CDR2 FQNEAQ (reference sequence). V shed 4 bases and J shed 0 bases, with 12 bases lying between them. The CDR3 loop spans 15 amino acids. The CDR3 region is CASSWTSVMNTEAFF. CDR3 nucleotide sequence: TGTGCCAGCAGCTGGACATCAGTGATGAACACTGAAGCTTTCTTT.